This is a list of T cell receptor beta chains from one sample in a study of beta chain features in type 1 diabetes. Using immunoSEQ multiplex PCR, the repertoire was profiled, and TCRdb retains in-frame clones only, with some absent. This table has 620,000 or so clones, roughly a sixth appearing once. Specimen: naive CD4+ T cells from blood. The source of these receptors is a man aged 18-30 years in good health. CDR3s leave out the opening cysteine and the closing phenylalanine or tryptophan. Fields, in order: CDR3 protein, D gene, V gene. D genes are given only for firm matches.

CDR3aa: SARDKYGYT
d_gene: -
v_gene: TRBV20-1

CDR3aa: ASSQDRGSTDTQY
d_gene: -
v_gene: TRBV4-1

CDR3aa: ASSLMGREYEQY
d_gene: -
v_gene: TRBV7-9

CDR3aa: AISESGLQLQH
d_gene: -
v_gene: TRBV10-3

CDR3aa: ASRTPGPSYEQY
d_gene: -
v_gene: TRBV28

CDR3aa: ASSVAPNEADEQF
d_gene: -
v_gene: TRBV9

CDR3aa: ASSVPGLAGRRNIQY
d_gene: TRBD2
v_gene: TRBV28

CDR3aa: ASSPSPGDYGYT
d_gene: -
v_gene: TRBV18

CDR3aa: ASSPGGRATYEQY
d_gene: -
v_gene: TRBV18

CDR3aa: ASSGTSGGYTDTQY
d_gene: TRBD2
v_gene: TRBV7-2

CDR3aa: ASSLFTKNIQY
d_gene: -
v_gene: TRBV7-2

CDR3aa: ASSFGAGTSGGFTQY
d_gene: TRBD2
v_gene: TRBV5-5

CDR3aa: ASSWPSNEQF
d_gene: -
v_gene: TRBV9

CDR3aa: ASSVGPTGADTQY
d_gene: -
v_gene: TRBV9

CDR3aa: ASSQDSSGANVLT
d_gene: -
v_gene: TRBV5-1

CDR3aa: ASSRVGQGIGGYT
d_gene: TRBD1
v_gene: TRBV2

CDR3aa: ASTPRTGGAYTQY
d_gene: TRBD1
v_gene: TRBV28

CDR3aa: ASSVSPGRETQY
d_gene: -
v_gene: TRBV9

CDR3aa: SVSALAGERTEAF
d_gene: -
v_gene: TRBV29-1

CDR3aa: SVGVKEEGGYT
d_gene: -
v_gene: TRBV29-1

CDR3aa: SLGDPLRSYNEQF
d_gene: -
v_gene: TRBV29-1

CDR3aa: ASSQDRGETQY
d_gene: -
v_gene: TRBV4-2

CDR3aa: ASSINGRTGITDTQY
d_gene: -
v_gene: TRBV19

CDR3aa: ASKQGGGSNQPQH
d_gene: -
v_gene: TRBV19

CDR3aa: ASSPEGRQLSGNTIY
d_gene: -
v_gene: TRBV19

CDR3aa: SATGNSPLH
d_gene: -
v_gene: TRBV20-1

CDR3aa: ASSSLAANTGELF
d_gene: TRBD2
v_gene: TRBV5-1

CDR3aa: ATAGQANVLT
d_gene: -
v_gene: TRBV10-3

CDR3aa: ASSLTGSYNEQF
d_gene: -
v_gene: TRBV28

CDR3aa: ASRYYGNSYEQY
d_gene: -
v_gene: TRBV7-9

CDR3aa: ASSSLGQLNTEAF
d_gene: -
v_gene: TRBV14

CDR3aa: ASSSGRKDEQY
d_gene: TRBD2
v_gene: TRBV7-9

CDR3aa: ASSESELGKAYEQY
d_gene: -
v_gene: TRBV5-4

CDR3aa: ASSSVPNRGGTQY
d_gene: -
v_gene: TRBV28

CDR3aa: ASSQDAPLGEQY
d_gene: -
v_gene: TRBV4-3

CDR3aa: ASSRTGPNYGYT
d_gene: -
v_gene: TRBV5-1

CDR3aa: ASRGTGDSSEAF
d_gene: TRBD1
v_gene: TRBV2

CDR3aa: ASSPQGGSETQY
d_gene: -
v_gene: TRBV19

CDR3aa: ASSAARLSDTQY
d_gene: -
v_gene: TRBV9

CDR3aa: SAQPGPNSPLH
d_gene: -
v_gene: TRBV29-1

CDR3aa: ASSSELAGRAQY
d_gene: TRBD2
v_gene: TRBV7-2

CDR3aa: AISDRGSTYEQY
d_gene: -
v_gene: TRBV10-3

CDR3aa: ASSHAAGGPYTQY
d_gene: TRBD2
v_gene: TRBV14

CDR3aa: ASSWGQTNTGELF
d_gene: -
v_gene: TRBV7-9

CDR3aa: ASSVGTPRGQETQY
d_gene: -
v_gene: TRBV2

CDR3aa: ASSPSSIQQVPTFYGYT
d_gene: -
v_gene: TRBV27

CDR3aa: ASSRSGQKNTEAF
d_gene: -
v_gene: TRBV9

CDR3aa: ASSPRETTSGNTIY
d_gene: -
v_gene: TRBV7-2

CDR3aa: ASSLRGGTEAF
d_gene: -
v_gene: TRBV7-6

CDR3aa: ASSLMGQSGTGELF
d_gene: -
v_gene: TRBV18

CDR3aa: ASSVGGGAGNTEAF
d_gene: TRBD1
v_gene: TRBV27